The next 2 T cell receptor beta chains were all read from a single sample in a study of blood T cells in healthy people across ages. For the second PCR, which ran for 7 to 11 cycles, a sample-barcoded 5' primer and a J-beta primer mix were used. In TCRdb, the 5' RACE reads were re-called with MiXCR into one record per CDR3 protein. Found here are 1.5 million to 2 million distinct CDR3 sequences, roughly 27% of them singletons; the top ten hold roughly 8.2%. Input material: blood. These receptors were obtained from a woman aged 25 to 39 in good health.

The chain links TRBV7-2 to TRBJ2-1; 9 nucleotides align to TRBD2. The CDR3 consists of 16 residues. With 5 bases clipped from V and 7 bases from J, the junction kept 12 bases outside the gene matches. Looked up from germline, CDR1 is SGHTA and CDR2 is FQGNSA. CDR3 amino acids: CASSGSGLAGVNEQFF. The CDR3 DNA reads TGTGCCAGCAGCGGCTCGGGACTAGCTGGGGTAAATGAGCAGTTCTTC.

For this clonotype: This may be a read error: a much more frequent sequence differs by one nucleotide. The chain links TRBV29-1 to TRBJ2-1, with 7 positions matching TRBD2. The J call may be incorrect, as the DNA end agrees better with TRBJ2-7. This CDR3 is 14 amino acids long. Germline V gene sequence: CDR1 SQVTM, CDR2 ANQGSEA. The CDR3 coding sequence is TGCAGCGTTGGGTCCGGGACTACCTCCAATGAGCAGTACTTC. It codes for CSVGSGTTSNEQYF.